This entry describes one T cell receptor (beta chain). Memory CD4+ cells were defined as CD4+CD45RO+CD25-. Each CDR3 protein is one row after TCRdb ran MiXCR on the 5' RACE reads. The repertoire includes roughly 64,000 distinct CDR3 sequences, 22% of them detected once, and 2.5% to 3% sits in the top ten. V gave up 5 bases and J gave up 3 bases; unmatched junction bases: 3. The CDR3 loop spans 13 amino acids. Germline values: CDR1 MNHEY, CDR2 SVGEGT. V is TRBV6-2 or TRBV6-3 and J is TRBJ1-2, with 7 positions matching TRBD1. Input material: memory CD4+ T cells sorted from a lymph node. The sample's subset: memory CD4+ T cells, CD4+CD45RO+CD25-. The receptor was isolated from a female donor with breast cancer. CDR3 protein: CASSPTGDYGYTF. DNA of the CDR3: TGTGCCAGCAGTCCAACAGGGGACTATGGCTACACCTTC.